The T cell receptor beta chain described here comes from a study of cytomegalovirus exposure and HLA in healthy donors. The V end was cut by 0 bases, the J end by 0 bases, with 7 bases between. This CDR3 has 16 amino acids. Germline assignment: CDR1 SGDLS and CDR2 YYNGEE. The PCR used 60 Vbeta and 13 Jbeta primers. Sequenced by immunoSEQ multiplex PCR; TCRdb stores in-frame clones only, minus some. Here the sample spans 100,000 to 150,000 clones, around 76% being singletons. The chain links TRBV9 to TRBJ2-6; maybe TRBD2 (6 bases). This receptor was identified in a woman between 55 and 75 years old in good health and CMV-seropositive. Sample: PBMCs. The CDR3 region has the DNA TGTGCCAGCAGCGTAGTGGGGGGCTCTGGGGCCAACGTCCTGACTTTC. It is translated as CASSVVGGSGANVLTF. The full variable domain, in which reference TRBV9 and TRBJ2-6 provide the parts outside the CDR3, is DSGVTQTPKHLITATGQRVTLRCSPRSGDLSVYWYQQSLDQGLQFLIQYYNGEERAKGNILERFSAQQFPDLHSELNLSSLELGDSALYFCASSVVGGSGANVLTFGAGSRLTVL.